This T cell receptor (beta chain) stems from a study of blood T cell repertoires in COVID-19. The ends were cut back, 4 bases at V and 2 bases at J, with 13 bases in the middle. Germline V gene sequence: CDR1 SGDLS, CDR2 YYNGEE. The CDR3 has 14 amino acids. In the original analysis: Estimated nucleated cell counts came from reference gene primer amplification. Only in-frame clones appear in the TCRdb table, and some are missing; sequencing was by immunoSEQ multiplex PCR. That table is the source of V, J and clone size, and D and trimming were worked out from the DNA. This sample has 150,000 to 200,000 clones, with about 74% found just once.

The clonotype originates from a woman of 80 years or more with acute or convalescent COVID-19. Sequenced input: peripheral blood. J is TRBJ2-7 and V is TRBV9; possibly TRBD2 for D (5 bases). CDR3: CASSPRTDPYEQYF. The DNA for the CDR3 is TGTGCCAGCAGCCCCCGGACTGACCCCTACGAGCAGTACTTC.